This T cell receptor beta chain derives from a study of CD8+CD57+ T cells in acquired aplastic anemia. The germline V and J ends were trimmed by 2 bases and 4 bases, with 7 bases remaining between them. Germline values: CDR1 KGHDR, CDR2 SFDVKD. The CDR3 contains 13 residues. At least ten counts were recorded for this clonotype. For CDR3 and TCR beta VDJ profiling, genomic DNA was the template used. TCRdb independently ran MiXCR on the reads; one entry per CDR3 protein. The sample carries approximately 81,000 distinct CDR3 sequences, less than 60% recorded once. The TCR sequence derives from a human donor in good health, serving as a control. V usage is TRBV24-1 and J usage is TRBJ1-2; the D gene is possibly TRBD1 (5 bases). Material for sequencing was sorted CD4+, CD8+, or CD8+CD57+ T cells (not recorded which) from PBMCs. CDR3 region: CATSDSRVYGYTF. The CDR3 region has the DNA TGTGCCACCAGTGATTCCAGGGTCTATGGCTACACCTTC.